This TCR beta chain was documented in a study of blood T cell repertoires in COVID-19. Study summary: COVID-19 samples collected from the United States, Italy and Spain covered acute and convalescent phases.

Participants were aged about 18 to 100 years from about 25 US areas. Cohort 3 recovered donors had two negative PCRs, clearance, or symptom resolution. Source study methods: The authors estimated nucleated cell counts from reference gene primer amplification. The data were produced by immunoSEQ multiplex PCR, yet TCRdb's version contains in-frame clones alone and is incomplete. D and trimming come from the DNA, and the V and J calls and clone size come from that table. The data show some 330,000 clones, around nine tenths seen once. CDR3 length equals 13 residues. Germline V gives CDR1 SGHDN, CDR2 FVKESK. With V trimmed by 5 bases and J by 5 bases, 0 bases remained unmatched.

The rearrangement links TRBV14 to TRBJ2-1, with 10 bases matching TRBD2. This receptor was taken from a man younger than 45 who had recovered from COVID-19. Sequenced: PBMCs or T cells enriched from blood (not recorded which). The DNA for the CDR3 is TGTGCCAGCAGCGGACTAGCGGACAATGAGCAGTTCTTC. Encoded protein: CASSGLADNEQFF.